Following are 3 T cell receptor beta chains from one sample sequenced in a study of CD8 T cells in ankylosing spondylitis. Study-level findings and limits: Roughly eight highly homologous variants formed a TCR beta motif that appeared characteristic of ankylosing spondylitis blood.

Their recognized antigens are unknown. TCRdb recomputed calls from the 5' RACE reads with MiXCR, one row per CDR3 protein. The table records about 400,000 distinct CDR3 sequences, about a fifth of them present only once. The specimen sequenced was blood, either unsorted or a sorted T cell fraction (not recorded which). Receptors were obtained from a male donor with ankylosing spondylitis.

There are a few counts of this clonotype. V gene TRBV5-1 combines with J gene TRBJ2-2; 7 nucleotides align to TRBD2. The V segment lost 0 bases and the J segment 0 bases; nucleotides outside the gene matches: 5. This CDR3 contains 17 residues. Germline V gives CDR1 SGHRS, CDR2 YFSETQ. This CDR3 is CASSLGGLAANTGELFF. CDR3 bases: TGCGCCAGCAGCTTGGGGGGCCTAGCGGCGAACACCGGGGAGCTGTTTTTT.

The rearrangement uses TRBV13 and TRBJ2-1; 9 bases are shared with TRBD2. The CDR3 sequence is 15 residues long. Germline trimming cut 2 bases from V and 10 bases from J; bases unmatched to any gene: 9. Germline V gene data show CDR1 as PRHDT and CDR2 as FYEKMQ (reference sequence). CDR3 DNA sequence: TGTGCCAGCAGCTTACTAGCGGGGTCTTTCGCGGAGCAGTTCTTC. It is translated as CASSLLAGSFAEQFF.

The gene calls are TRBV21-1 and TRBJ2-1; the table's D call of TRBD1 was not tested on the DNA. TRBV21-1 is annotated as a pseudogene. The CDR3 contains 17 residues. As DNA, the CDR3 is TGTGCCAGCAGCAATAACCTAAACAGGTACTCCTACAATGAGCAGTTCTTC. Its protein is CASSNNLNRYSYNEQFF.